This is a list of T cell receptor beta chains from one sample in a study of blood T cell repertoires in COVID-19. Profiled with immunoSEQ multiplex PCR; TCRdb holds only in-frame clones, not every one. The table records approximately 270,000 clones, roughly 84% of them present only once. Sequenced: peripheral blood. Every receptor here comes from a person between 70 and 80 years old with COVID-19, enrolled during active disease. Both conserved end residues are part of each CDR3. The D gene is left open where the match is weak. Expanded clones are given a class, and other clones once, few, many or no size at all.

V: TRBV7-3
D: -
size: -
J: TRBJ2-1
DNA: TGTGCCAGCAGCCGGGGGACAGGGTTTGTTAGCGGGGATGAGCAGTTCTTC
CDR3: CASSRGTGFVSGDEQFF

V: TRBV6-6
D: TRBD2
size: -
J: TRBJ2-5
DNA: TGTGCCAGCAGTTACTCGACTAGCGGGAGGGGTGAGACCCAGTACTTC
CDR3: CASSYSTSGRGETQYF

V: TRBV21-1
D: -
size: -
J: TRBJ1-4
DNA: TGTGCCAGCAGCAAGGCGACAGGGGGGGAACTTGCTAATGAAAAACTGTTTTTT
CDR3: CASSKATGGELANEKLFF

V: TRBV2
D: TRBD1
size: once
J: TRBJ1-1
DNA: TGTGCCAGCAGTTTCGACAGGGGGGCCACTGAAGCTTTCTTT
CDR3: CASSFDRGATEAFF

V: TRBV12-3/TRBV12-4
D: -
size: -
J: TRBJ1-1
DNA: TGTGCCAGCAGTGCGGTTCAGAGGGCTGAAGCTTTCTTT
CDR3: CASSAVQRAEAFF

V: TRBV11-2
D: TRBD1
size: -
J: TRBJ1-6
DNA: TGTGCCAGCAGCTACACGCGGACAGGGTCTTCACCCCTCCACTTT
CDR3: CASSYTRTGSSPLHF

V: TRBV6-5
D: -
size: -
J: TRBJ1-5
DNA: TGTGCCAGCTCTCGGGAGACTAATCAGCCCCAGCATTTT
CDR3: CASSRETNQPQHF

V: TRBV6-5
D: TRBD1
size: -
J: TRBJ2-2
DNA: TGTGCCAGCAGTTACTTGGGGACAGGCACCGGGGAGCTGTTTTTT
CDR3: CASSYLGTGTGELFF

V: TRBV19
D: TRBD1
size: -
J: TRBJ1-5
DNA: TGTGCCAGTAGTACTCCGGACAGGGGGGACAATCAGCCCCAGCATTTT
CDR3: CASSTPDRGDNQPQHF

V: TRBV12-3/TRBV12-4
D: -
size: -
J: TRBJ2-3
DNA: TGTGCCAGCAGTCTGGCTAGCACAGATACGCAGTATTTT
CDR3: CASSLASTDTQYF

V: TRBV12-5
D: TRBD1
size: few
J: TRBJ2-1
DNA: TGTGCTAGTGGTTCAGACAGGGCCCCCTACAATGAGCAGTTCTTC
CDR3: CASGSDRAPYNEQFF

V: TRBV7-9
D: TRBD1
size: once
J: TRBJ1-5
DNA: TGTGCCAGCACCAAGGGGGCGGGCCAAGGTCGGGAGCCCCAGCATTTT
CDR3: CASTKGAGQGREPQHF

V: TRBV7-6
D: -
size: -
J: TRBJ2-5
DNA: TGTGCCAGCAGCTTAGACGGGGTAAAAGAGACCCAGTACTTC
CDR3: CASSLDGVKETQYF

V: TRBV5-5
D: TRBD1
size: few
J: TRBJ1-4
DNA: TGTGCCAGCAGCTTGGGCAACAGGGGAGGAACTAATGAAAAACTGTTTTTT
CDR3: CASSLGNRGGTNEKLFF

V: TRBV4-1
D: TRBD2
size: once
J: TRBJ2-7
DNA: TGCGCCAGCAGCCAAGAGTCTAGCGGAGCCTACGAGCAGTACTTC
CDR3: CASSQESSGAYEQYF

V: TRBV29-1
D: TRBD1
size: -
J: TRBJ1-1
DNA: TGCAGCGTTGCGGGCCAGGGGGCAGTGGGAGCTTTCTTT
CDR3: CSVAGQGAVGAFF

V: TRBV10-2
D: -
size: few
J: TRBJ2-7
DNA: TGCGCCAGCAGTCCAGACAGGACAGCCTACGAGCAGTACTTC
CDR3: CASSPDRTAYEQYF

V: TRBV2
D: TRBD1
size: -
J: TRBJ2-7
DNA: TGTGCCAGCAGTCCCGGACAGGGAAACTACGAGCAGTACTTC
CDR3: CASSPGQGNYEQYF

V: TRBV6-5
D: -
size: -
J: TRBJ2-1
DNA: TGTGCCAGCAGTTCACTAGCTTTTTCCTACAATGAGCAGTTCTTC
CDR3: CASSSLAFSYNEQFF

V: TRBV19
D: TRBD1
size: once
J: TRBJ1-3
DNA: TGTGCCAGTCTACAGGGGAGAAACACCATATATTTT
CDR3: CASLQGRNTIYF

V: TRBV6-1
D: TRBD2
size: -
J: TRBJ2-1
DNA: TGTGCCAGCAGTGAAGACGGACTAGCGGGAGGGCGGCAGTTCTTC
CDR3: CASSEDGLAGGRQFF

V: TRBV25-1
D: -
size: -
J: TRBJ1-4
DNA: TGTGCCAGCAGTGAATATTGGGCAGGGGTTAATGAAAAACTGTTTTTT
CDR3: CASSEYWAGVNEKLFF

V: TRBV27
D: TRBD1
size: -
J: TRBJ1-1
DNA: TGTGCCAGCACAACAGGGGGAGGCACTGAAGCTTTCTTT
CDR3: CASTTGGGTEAFF

V: TRBV6-2/TRBV6-3
D: TRBD1
size: -
J: TRBJ1-4
DNA: TGTGCCAGCAGTCTTATTTCAGGGGGCGCCTCAACTAATGAAAAACTGTTTTTT
CDR3: CASSLISGGASTNEKLFF

V: TRBV11-1
D: TRBD1
size: -
J: TRBJ1-6
DNA: TGTGCCAGCAGCACAACAGGGGCCCAGGCTTCACCCCTCCACTTT
CDR3: CASSTTGAQASPLHF

V: TRBV4-3
D: -
size: -
J: TRBJ2-7
DNA: TGCGCCAGCAGCCAAGGTGTTCAGGTTCCCTACGAGCAGTACTTC
CDR3: CASSQGVQVPYEQYF

V: TRBV30
D: TRBD1
size: once
J: TRBJ2-3
DNA: TGTGCCCTGCTGTCCCGGGACAGGGGATTTGCCACAGATACGCAGTATTTT
CDR3: CALLSRDRGFATDTQYF

V: TRBV18
D: -
size: few
J: TRBJ2-4
DNA: TGTGCCAGCTCCCGGTCGCGCAAAATAGACATTCAGTACTTC
CDR3: CASSRSRKIDIQYF

V: TRBV6-1
D: -
size: -
J: TRBJ1-2
DNA: TGTGCCAGCAGTTATTTATCCTATGGCTACACCTTC
CDR3: CASSYLSYGYTF

V: TRBV7-9
D: -
size: -
J: TRBJ1-2
DNA: TGTGCCAGCAAGAGGGATGGCGGCCGTGGAGGCTACACCTTC
CDR3: CASKRDGGRGGYTF

V: TRBV5-1
D: -
size: -
J: TRBJ2-3
DNA: TGCGCCAGCAGCTTGGGGCGGGCCATTGATGTGACAGATACGCAGTATTTT
CDR3: CASSLGRAIDVTDTQYF

V: TRBV12-3/TRBV12-4
D: -
size: -
J: TRBJ2-7
DNA: TGTGCCAGCAGCCTTAACATTCTCGAGCAGTACTTC
CDR3: CASSLNILEQYF

V: TRBV7-8
D: -
size: few
J: TRBJ1-1
DNA: TGTGCCAGCAGCACACGGGAGGCTTTGAACACTGAAGCTTTCTTT
CDR3: CASSTREALNTEAFF

V: TRBV2
D: TRBD2
size: -
J: TRBJ2-3
DNA: TGTGCCAGCAGTGATAGACTAGCAACTCTTGATACGCAGTATTTT
CDR3: CASSDRLATLDTQYF

V: TRBV5-4
D: -
size: -
J: TRBJ2-3
DNA: TGTGCCAGCAGACCTAAGGGGCAGGGGAGTCCCCCCCCTAGCACAGATACGCAGTATTTT
CDR3: CASRPKGQGSPPPSTDTQYF

V: TRBV5-4
D: TRBD1
size: -
J: TRBJ2-2
DNA: TGTGCCAGCAGCCGCCGAACGGTCGGGACAGGGACCGGGGAGCTGTTTTTT
CDR3: CASSRRTVGTGTGELFF

V: TRBV3-1/TRBV3-2
D: TRBD2
size: -
J: TRBJ2-1
DNA: TGTGCCAGCAGCCAAGTATCGGGACTAGGTGGCAATGAGCAGTTCTTC
CDR3: CASSQVSGLGGNEQFF

V: TRBV4-1
D: TRBD2
size: once
J: TRBJ2-3
DNA: TGCGCCAGCAGCCAAGGAGGTAGCGGGGCCCCCACAGATACGCAGTATTTT
CDR3: CASSQGGSGAPTDTQYF

V: TRBV5-1
D: -
size: -
J: TRBJ1-4
DNA: TGCGCCAGCAGCTTGGCAGGGGCATTTGAAAAACTGTTTTTT
CDR3: CASSLAGAFEKLFF

V: TRBV7-2
D: TRBD2
size: -
J: TRBJ2-7
DNA: TGTGCCAGCAGCTTAGGAAGCGGGGGGACGTACTACGAGCAGTACTTC
CDR3: CASSLGSGGTYYEQYF

V: TRBV19
D: -
size: -
J: TRBJ1-1
DNA: TGTGCCAGTAGTATCGGTCCAAACACTGAAGCTTTCTTT
CDR3: CASSIGPNTEAFF

V: TRBV10-2
D: TRBD2
size: -
J: TRBJ2-1
DNA: TGCGCCAGCAGTGAGTCAATTACGGGAGGGGGGAATGAGCAGTTCTTC
CDR3: CASSESITGGGNEQFF

V: TRBV28
D: -
size: few
J: TRBJ1-2
DNA: TGTGCCAGCAACGTGGGGCGTGGTGGCTACACCTTC
CDR3: CASNVGRGGYTF

V: TRBV11-2
D: -
size: -
J: TRBJ1-1
DNA: TGTGCCAGCAGCTTAGACGGGTCAATCGCTGAAGCTTTCTTT
CDR3: CASSLDGSIAEAFF

V: TRBV5-4
D: TRBD1
size: few
J: TRBJ1-2
DNA: TGTGCCAGCAGCTACCAGGGGGCAAATGGCTACACCTTC
CDR3: CASSYQGANGYTF

V: TRBV27
D: TRBD2
size: few
J: TRBJ2-7
DNA: TGTGCCAGCAGTTGGCGGGGGGCAAGTTTTTACGAGCAGTACTTC
CDR3: CASSWRGASFYEQYF

V: TRBV7-2
D: -
size: -
J: TRBJ2-3
DNA: TGTGCCAGCAGCTTTTTTAGCAACTCAGATACGCAGTATTTT
CDR3: CASSFFSNSDTQYF

V: TRBV3-1/TRBV3-2
D: -
size: -
J: TRBJ1-6
DNA: TGTGCCAGCAGCCCTCGACAGGAGAATTCACCCCTCCACTTT
CDR3: CASSPRQENSPLHF

V: TRBV28
D: TRBD1
size: -
J: TRBJ1-5
DNA: TGTGCCAGCATCGCACAGGGGAGTCAGCCCCAGCATTTT
CDR3: CASIAQGSQPQHF

V: TRBV2
D: -
size: -
J: TRBJ1-3
DNA: TGTGCCAGCAGTTTCTTCGAAGCGGGCGGAAACACCATATATTTT
CDR3: CASSFFEAGGNTIYF